A single count supports the clone carrying this TCR beta chain. Its specificity is not known. These data come from a study of T cell responses to AZD1222 COVID-19 vaccine. V was cut by 6 bases and J by 7 bases, with 16 bases left in between. From germline, CDR1 is SGDLS and CDR2 YYNGEE. The CDR3 is made up of 13 amino acids. Overall study results and limits: Repertoires were sampled only after the peak T cell response. Most donors were white British, females outnumbered males, and clonal diversity was possibly underestimated. It was only a handful of AZD1222 recipients who were seropositive at baseline.

Pooling covered second doses at about 4 or about 12 weeks. Clones were read by immunoSEQ multiplex PCR, and TCRdb kept only the in-frame ones, dropping some. The profile covers 120,000 to 150,000 clones, with around 90% appearing a single time and just under 2% taken by the ten largest. This TCR derives from an adult who received the AZD1222 COVID-19 vaccine. The starting material was peripheral blood, obtained 28 days after the second AZD1222 dose. The V and J genes are TRBV9 and TRBJ1-1; TRBD1 might be the D (5 bases). CDR3 protein: CASTPGGGGEAFF. The CDR3 DNA is TGTGCCAGCACCCCCGGGGGGGGTGGTGAAGCTTTCTTT.